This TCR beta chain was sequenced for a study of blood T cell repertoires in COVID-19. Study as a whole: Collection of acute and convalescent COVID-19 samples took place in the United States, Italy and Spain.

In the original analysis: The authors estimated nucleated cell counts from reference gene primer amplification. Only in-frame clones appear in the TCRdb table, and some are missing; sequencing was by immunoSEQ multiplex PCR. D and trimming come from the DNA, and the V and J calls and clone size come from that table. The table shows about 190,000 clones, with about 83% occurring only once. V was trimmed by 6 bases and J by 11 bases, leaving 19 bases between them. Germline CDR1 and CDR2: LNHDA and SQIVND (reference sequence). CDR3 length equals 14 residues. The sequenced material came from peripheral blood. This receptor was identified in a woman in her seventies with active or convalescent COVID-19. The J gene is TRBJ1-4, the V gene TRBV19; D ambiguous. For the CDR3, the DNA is TGTGCCAGTAGGCTGAGAGAAGGCTTGGAGAAACTGTTTTTT. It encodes CASRLREGLEKLFF.